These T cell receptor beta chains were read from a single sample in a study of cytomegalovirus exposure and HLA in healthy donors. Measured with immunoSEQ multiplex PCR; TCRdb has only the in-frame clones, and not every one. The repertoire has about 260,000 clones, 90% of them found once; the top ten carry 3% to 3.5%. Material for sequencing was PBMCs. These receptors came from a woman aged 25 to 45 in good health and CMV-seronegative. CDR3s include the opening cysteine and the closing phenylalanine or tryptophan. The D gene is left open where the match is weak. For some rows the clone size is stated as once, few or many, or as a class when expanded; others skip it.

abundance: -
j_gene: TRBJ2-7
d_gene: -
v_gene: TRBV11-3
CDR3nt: TGTGCCAGCAGCTTACACTGGCCTCAGGGATACGCCTACGAGCAGTACTTC
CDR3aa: CASSLHWPQGYAYEQYF

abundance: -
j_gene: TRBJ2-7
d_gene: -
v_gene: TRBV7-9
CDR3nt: TGTGCCAGCAGCTTAGAAGTGGGCCACGAGCAGTACTTC
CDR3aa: CASSLEVGHEQYF

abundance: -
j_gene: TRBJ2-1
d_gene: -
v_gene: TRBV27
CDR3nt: TGTGCCAGCAGTTATGGAGGGCTAAATGAGCAGTTCTTC
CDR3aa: CASSYGGLNEQFF

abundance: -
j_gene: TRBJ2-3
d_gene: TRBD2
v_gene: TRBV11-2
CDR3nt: TGTGCCAGCAGCTCACTAGCGGGAGGGCGGGGAGATACGCAGTATTTT
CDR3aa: CASSSLAGGRGDTQYF

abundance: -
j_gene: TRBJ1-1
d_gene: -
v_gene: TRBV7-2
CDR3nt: TGTGCCAGCGGTGGGGGCACTGAAGCTTTCTTT
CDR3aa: CASGGGTEAFF

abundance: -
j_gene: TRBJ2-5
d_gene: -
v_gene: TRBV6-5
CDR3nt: TGTGCCAGCAGTACAGGGAATATGAAGACCCAGTACTTC
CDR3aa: CASSTGNMKTQYF

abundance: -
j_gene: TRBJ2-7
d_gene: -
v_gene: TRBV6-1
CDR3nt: TGTGCCAGCAATGACAGGTTTCCTCCCTACGAGCAGTACTTC
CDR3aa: CASNDRFPPYEQYF

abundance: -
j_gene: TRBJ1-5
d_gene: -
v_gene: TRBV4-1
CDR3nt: TGCGCCAGCAGCCAAGACCGGGATAGCAATCAGCCCCAGCATTTT
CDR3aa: CASSQDRDSNQPQHF

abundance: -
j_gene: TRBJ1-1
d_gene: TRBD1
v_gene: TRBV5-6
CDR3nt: TGTGCCAGCAGCTTGGGGACAGGGACTGGGACTGAAGCTTTCTTT
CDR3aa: CASSLGTGTGTEAFF

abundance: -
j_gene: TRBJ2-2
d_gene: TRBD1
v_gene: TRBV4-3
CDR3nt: TGCGCCAGCAGCCATGGGACCTCAGGGGACAGGGTGGCCACCGGGGAGCTGTTTTTT
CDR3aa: CASSHGTSGDRVATGELFF

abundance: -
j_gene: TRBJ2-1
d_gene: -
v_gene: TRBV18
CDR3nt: TGTGCCAGCTCACCAAGGGACTACAATGAGCAGTTCTTC
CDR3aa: CASSPRDYNEQFF

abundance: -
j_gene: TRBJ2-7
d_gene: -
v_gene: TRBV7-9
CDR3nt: TGTGCCAGCAGCTTAGGCGGGCTAGGGCCCGAGCAGTACTTC
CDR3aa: CASSLGGLGPEQYF

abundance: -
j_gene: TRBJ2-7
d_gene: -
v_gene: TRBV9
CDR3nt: TGTGCCAGCAGCGTACCGGCGGAATCGTACGAGCAGTACTTC
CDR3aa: CASSVPAESYEQYF

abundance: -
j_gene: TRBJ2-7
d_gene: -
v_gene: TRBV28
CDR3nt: TGTGCCAGCAGTTTAGACGCGACCCAAGCCTACGAGCAGTACTTC
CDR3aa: CASSLDATQAYEQYF

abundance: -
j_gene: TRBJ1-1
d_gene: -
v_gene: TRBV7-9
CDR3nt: TGTGCCAGCAGCTTATCCAACACTGAAGCTTTCTTT
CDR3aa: CASSLSNTEAFF

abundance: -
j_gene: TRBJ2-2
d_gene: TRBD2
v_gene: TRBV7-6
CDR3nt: TGTGCCAGCAGCTCGCGGCCCGCTAGCGGGAGTGGGGAGCTGTTTTTT
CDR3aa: CASSSRPASGSGELFF

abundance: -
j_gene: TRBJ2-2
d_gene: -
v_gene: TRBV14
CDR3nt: TGTGCCAGCACCCGAGGGGGGTACACGAACACCGGGGAGCTGTTTTTT
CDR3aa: CASTRGGYTNTGELFF

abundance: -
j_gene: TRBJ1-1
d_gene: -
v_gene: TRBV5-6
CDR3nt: TGTGCCAGCAGCTTGTGGAGATACACTGAAGCTTTCTTT
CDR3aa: CASSLWRYTEAFF

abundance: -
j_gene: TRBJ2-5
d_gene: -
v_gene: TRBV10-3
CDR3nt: TGTGCCGTCCAACAGGGAGACCAAGAGACCCAGTACTTC
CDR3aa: CAVQQGDQETQYF

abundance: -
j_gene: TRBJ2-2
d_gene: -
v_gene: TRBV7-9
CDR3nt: TGTGCCAGCAGCTTAGGGGATCCCGGGGAGCTGTTTTTT
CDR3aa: CASSLGDPGELFF

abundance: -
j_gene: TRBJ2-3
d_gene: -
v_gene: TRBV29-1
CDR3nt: TGCAGCGTTAACACAGATACGCAGTATTTT
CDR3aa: CSVNTDTQYF

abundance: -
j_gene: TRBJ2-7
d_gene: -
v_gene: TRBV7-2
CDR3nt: TGTGCCAGCAGCGCAGGACCTTCCTACGAGCAGTACTTC
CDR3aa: CASSAGPSYEQYF

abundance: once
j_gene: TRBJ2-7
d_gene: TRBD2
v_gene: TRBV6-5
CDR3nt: TGTGCCAGCAGTTCGGGTGGTGGCGGGAGCTACGAGCAGTACTTC
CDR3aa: CASSSGGGGSYEQYF

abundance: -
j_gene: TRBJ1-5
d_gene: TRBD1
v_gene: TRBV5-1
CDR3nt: TGCGCCAGCAGCAAGGGACAGAATCAGCCCCAGCATTTT
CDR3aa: CASSKGQNQPQHF

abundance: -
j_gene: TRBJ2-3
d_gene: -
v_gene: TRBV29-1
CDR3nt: TGCAGCGTTATTACTTCGGCAACTAGCACAGATACGCAGTATTTT
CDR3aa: CSVITSATSTDTQYF

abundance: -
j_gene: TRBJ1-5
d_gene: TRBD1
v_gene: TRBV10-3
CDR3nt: TGTGCCATCAGCCAAGGACAGGGGGCACAGCCCCAGCATTTT
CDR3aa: CAISQGQGAQPQHF

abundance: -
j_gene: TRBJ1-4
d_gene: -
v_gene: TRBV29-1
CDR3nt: TGCAGCGCTCGGGGGGGGACTAATGAAAAACTGTTTTTT
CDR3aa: CSARGGTNEKLFF

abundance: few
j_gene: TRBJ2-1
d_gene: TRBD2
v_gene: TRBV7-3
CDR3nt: TGTGCCAGCAGCCAAGACGGCCGGGCTAGCGGGTTCTACAATGAGCAGTTCTTC
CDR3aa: CASSQDGRASGFYNEQFF

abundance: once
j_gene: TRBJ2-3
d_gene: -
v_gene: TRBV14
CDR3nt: TGTGCCAGCAGCCCGAGACTGATTTCTTTTAGCACAGATACGCAGTATTTT
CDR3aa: CASSPRLISFSTDTQYF

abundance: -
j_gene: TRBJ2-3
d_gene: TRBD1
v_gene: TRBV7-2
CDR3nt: TGTGCCAGCAGCTGGCACAGGGGGGATACGCAGTATTTT
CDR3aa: CASSWHRGDTQYF